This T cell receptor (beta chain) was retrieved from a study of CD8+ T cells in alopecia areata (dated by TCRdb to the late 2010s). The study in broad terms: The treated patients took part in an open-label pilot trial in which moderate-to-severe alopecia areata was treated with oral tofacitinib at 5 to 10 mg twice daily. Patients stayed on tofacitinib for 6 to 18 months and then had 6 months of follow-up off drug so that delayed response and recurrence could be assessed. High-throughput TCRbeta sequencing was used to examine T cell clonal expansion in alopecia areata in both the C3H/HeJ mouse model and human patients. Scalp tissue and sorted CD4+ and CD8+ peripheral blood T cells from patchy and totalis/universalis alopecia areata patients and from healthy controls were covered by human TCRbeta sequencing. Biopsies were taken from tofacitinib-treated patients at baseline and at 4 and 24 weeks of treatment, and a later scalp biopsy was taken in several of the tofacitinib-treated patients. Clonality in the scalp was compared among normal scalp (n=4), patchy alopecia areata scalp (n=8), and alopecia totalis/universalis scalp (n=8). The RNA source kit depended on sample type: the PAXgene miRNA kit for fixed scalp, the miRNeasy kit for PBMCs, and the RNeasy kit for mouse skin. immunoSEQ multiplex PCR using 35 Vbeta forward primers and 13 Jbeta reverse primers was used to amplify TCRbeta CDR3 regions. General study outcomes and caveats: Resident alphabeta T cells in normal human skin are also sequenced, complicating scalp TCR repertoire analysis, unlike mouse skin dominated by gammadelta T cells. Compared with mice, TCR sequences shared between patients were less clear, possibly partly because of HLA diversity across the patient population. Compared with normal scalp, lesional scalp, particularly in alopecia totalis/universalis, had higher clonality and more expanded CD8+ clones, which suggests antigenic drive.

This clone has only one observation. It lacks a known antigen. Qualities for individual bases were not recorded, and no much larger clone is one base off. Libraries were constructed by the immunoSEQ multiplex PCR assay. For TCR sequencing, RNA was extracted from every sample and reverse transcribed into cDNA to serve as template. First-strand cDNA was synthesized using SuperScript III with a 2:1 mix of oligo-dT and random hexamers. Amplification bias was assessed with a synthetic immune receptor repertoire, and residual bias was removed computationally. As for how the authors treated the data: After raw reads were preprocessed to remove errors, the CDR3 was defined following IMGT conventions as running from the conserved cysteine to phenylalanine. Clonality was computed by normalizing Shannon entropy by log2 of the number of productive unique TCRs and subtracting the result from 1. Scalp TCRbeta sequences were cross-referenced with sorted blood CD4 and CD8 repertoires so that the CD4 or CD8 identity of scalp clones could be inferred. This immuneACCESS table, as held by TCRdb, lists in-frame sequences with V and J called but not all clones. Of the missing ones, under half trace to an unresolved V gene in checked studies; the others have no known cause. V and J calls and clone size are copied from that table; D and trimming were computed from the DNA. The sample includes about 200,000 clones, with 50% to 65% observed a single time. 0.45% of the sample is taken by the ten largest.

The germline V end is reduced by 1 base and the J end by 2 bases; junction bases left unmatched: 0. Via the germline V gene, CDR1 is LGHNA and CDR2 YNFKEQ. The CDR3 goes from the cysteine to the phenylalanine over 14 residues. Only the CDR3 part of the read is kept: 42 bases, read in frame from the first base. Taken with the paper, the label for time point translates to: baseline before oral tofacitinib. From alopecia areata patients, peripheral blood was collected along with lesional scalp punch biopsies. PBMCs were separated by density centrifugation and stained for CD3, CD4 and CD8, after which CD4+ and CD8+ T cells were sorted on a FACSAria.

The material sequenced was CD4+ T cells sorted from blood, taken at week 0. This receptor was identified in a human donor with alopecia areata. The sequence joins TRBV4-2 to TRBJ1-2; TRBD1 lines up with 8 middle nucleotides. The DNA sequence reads TGTGCCAGCAGCCAAGGGACAGGGAACTATGGCTACACCTTC. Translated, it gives CASSQGTGNYGYTF.